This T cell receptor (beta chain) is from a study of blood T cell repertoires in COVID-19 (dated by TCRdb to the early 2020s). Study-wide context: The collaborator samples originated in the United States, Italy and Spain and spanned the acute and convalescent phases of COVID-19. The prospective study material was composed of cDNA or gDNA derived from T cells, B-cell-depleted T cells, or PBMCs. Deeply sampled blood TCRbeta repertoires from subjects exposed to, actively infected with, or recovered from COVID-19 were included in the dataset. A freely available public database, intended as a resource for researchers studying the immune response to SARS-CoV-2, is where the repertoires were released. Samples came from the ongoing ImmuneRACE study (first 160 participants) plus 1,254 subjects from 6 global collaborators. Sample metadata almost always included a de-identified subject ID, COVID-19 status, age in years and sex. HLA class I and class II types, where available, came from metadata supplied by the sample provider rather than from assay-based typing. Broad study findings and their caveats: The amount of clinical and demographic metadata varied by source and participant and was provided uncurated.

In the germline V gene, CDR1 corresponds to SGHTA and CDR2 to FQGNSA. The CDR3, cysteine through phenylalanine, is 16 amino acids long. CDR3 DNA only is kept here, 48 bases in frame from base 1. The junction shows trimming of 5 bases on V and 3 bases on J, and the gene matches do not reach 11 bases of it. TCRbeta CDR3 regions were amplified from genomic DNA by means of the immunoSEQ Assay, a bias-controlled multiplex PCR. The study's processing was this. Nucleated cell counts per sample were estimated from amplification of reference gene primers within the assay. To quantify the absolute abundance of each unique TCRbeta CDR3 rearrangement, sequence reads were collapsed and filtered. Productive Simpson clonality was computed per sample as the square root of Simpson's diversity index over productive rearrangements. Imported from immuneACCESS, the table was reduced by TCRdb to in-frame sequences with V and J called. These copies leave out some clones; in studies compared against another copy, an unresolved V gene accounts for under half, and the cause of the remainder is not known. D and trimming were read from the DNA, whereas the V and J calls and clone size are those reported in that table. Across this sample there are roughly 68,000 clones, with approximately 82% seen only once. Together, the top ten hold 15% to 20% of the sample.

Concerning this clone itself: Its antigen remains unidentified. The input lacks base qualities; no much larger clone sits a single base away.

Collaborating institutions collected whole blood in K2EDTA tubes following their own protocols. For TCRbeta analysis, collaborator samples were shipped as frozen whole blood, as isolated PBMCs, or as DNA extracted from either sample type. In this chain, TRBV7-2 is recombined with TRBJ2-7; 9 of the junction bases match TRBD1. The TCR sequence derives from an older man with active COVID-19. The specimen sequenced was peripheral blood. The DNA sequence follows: TGTGCCAGCAGCCCGGGGACAGGGACGATAATCTACGAGCAGTACTTC. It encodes CASSPGTGTIIYEQYF.